This T cell receptor beta chain was sequenced for a study of T-cell reconstitution after alpha-beta-depleted transplantation in children. Study-level findings and limits: One year post-transplant, T-cell counts and diversity were largely derived from T cells produced anew. Several hundred expanded graft clones reportedly were the source of alpha-beta T cells about two months after transplant. Surviving recipient T cells and thymic progenitors underlay high day-60 TCRbeta diversity in some patients.

As to this clonotype: Its antigen is not identified.

The TCRbeta library incorporated unique molecular identifiers. TCRdb re-derived calls from the PCR reads in MiXCR, one entry per CDR3 protein. Among 700,000 to 850,000 distinct CDR3 sequences listed, 16% were seen once. The junction had 8 bases not matched to a gene; V was cut back by 5 bases and J by 2 bases. This CDR3 has 16 residues. The sequence was collected from a male patient between 10 and 17 years old who had a stem cell transplant for acute lymphoblastic leukemia, so the T cells may come from the graft donor. V is TRBV12-3 or TRBV12-4 and J is TRBJ1-4; TRBD1 matches 7 bases. The sequencing here drew on PBMCs, mostly from graft donor cells, taken 360 days after TCRalphabeta/CD19-depleted stem cell transplant. CDR3 region: CASSLGQAWTNEKLFF. The DNA for the CDR3 is TGTGCCAGCAGTCTTGGACAGGCGTGGACTAATGAAAAACTGTTTTTT.